The entry below describes one TCR beta chain. Antigen specificity is unknown. TCRdb's table, derived via immunoSEQ multiplex PCR, lists solely in-frame clones and lacks some. The sample has about 120,000 clones; roughly 90% are singletons. This sample was taken from a study of T cell responses to AZD1222 COVID-19 vaccine. This CDR3 is 15 amino acids long. Germline CDR1 reads MDHEN; CDR2 reads SYDVKM. Unmatched junction bases numbered 13, after V lost 11 bases and J lost 4 bases. Study-wide findings and caveats: In a largely white British group with more females than males, clonal diversity was possibly underestimated. The span of vaccine-associated CD4 TCRs extended across spike, with dominance at 160-218 and 743-854. Just five to seven people given AZD1222 tested seropositive at baseline. Two AZD1222 doses significantly raised spike-specific TCR breadth and depth over controls.

Sequences were derived from peripheral blood, sampled on day 0 of AZD1222 vaccination. The receptor comes from an adult in good health. The V gene is TRBV28, the J gene TRBJ2-2; 7 nucleotides match TRBD2. CDR3 sequence reads: CAGSEGGAGTGELFF. In nucleotides, the CDR3 is TGTGCCGGCTCCGAGGGAGGGGCCGGCACCGGGGAGCTGTTTTTT. The full variable domain, in which reference TRBV28 and TRBJ2-2 provide the parts outside the CDR3, is DVKVTQSSRYLVKRTGEKVFLECVQDMDHENMFWYRQDPGLGLRLIYFSYDVKMKEKGDIPEGYSVSREKKERFSLILESASTNQTSMYLCAGSEGGAGTGELFFGEGSRLTVL.